What follows are 18 T cell receptor beta chains derived from one specimen sequenced in a study of blood T cell repertoires in COVID-19. Profiled with immunoSEQ multiplex PCR; TCRdb holds only in-frame clones, not every one. The table includes about 140,000 clones, 84% detected once. Sequencing was performed on peripheral blood. The receptors were gathered from a man in his sixties with active or convalescent COVID-19.

The DNA for the CDR3 is TGTGCCAGCAGCCCCGAAGGAGGGCAGGGATCTAACTATGGCTACACCTTC. Amino acid sequence: CASSPEGGQGSNYGYTF. The chain carries TRBV7-2 and TRBJ1-2; possible D gene TRBD1, 5 bases. Per the germline V gene, CDR1 is SGHTA and CDR2 is FQGNSA. The length of the CDR3 is 17 residues. V was pared by 5 bases and J by 0 bases, with 19 bases between.

The rearrangement uses TRBV15 and TRBJ1-2; D is unresolved. The CDR3 has 12 amino acids. From germline, CDR1 is LNHNV and CDR2 YYDKDF (reference sequence). V shed 0 bases and J shed 7 bases, with 6 bases lying between them. In nucleotides, the CDR3 is TGTGCCACCAGCAGAGACGAGTTTGGCTACACCTTC. It encodes CATSRDEFGYTF.

The gene calls are TRBV21-1 and TRBJ1-2; TRBD1, the table's D call, lacks a check against the DNA. TRBV21-1 is labeled a pseudogene. CDR3 length: 14 residues. CDR3 residues: CASSRGQGDYGYTF. The CDR3 DNA reads as TGTGCCAGCAGCAGGGGACAGGGAGACTATGGCTACACCTTC.

The chain has TRBV18 and TRBJ2-7; D might be TRBD2 (5 bases). The V gene lost 0 bases and the J gene lost 3 bases, with 12 bases spanning the gap. The CDR3 has 15 amino acids. Looked up from germline, CDR1 is KGHSH and CDR2 is LQKENI. Here the CDR3 reads CASSPPSGANYEQYF. The CDR3 bases are TGTGCCAGCTCACCACCGAGCGGTGCCAACTACGAGCAGTACTTC.

This clone was detected only once. The chain links TRBV30 to TRBJ1-6; D possibly corresponds to TRBD1 (6 bases). The germline V gene has CDR1 GTSNPN and CDR2 SVGIG (reference sequence). V was pared by 0 bases and J by 12 bases, with 12 bases between. This CDR3 spans 13 amino acids. This CDR3 is CAWSVALQGPLHF. For the CDR3, the DNA is TGTGCCTGGAGTGTCGCACTACAGGGACCCCTCCACTTT.

The CDR3 region has the DNA TGTGCCAGCAGCTTAGTATTCGGTGGTGGAGGGGACACTGAAGCTTTCTTT. It is translated as CASSLVFGGGGDTEAFF. The chain links TRBV7-2 to TRBJ1-1; D may be TRBD1 (5 bases). Germline V lookup: CDR1 SGHTA, CDR2 FQGNSA. The CDR3 is 17 amino acids. The V end lost 1 base, the J end lost 3 bases, and 18 bases lay between the germline ends. Full variable domain (outside the CDR3, taken from reference TRBV7-2 and TRBJ1-1): GAGVSQSPSNKVTEKGKDVELRCDPISGHTALYWYRQSLGQGLEFLIYFQGNSAPDKSGLPSDRFSAERTGGSVSTLTIQRTQQEDSAVYLCASSLVFGGGGDTEAFFGQGTRLTVV.

The rearrangement links TRBV7-2 to TRBJ2-7; tentative D call: TRBD2 (5 bases). Germline loops: CDR1 SGHTA, CDR2 FQGNSA. CDR3 length: 15 residues. The V and J ends lost 4 bases and 3 bases respectively, with 16 bases between them. The CDR3 DNA sequence: TGTGCCAGCAGCTCCCCGGAGGTGGCAGACTACGAGCAGTACTTC. Translating gives CASSSPEVADYEQYF.

The V gene is TRBV11-2, the J gene TRBJ2-2, with TRBD2 matching over 9 bases. The CDR3 is made up of 16 amino acids. Germline-derived CDR1 and CDR2 are SGHAT and FQNNGV. J gave up 1 base and V 2 bases, and 2 bases lay outside the gene matches. This chain's CDR3 is CASSLQAGGNTGELFF. Here the CDR3 DNA reads TGTGCCAGCAGCTTACAAGCGGGAGGGAACACCGGGGAGCTGTTTTTT.

The gene calls are TRBV6-5 and TRBJ1-5; no clear D gene. In germline, CDR1 is MNHEY, CDR2 SVGAGI. V dropped 8 bases and J dropped 6 bases, with 5 bases sitting between them. The CDR3 is 10 residues long. CDR3 DNA: TGTGCCAGCGGTAGTCAGCCCCAGCATTTT. Amino acid sequence: CASGSQPQHF.

The rearrangement joins TRBV7-2 to TRBJ2-7, with 14 bases matching TRBD2. Per the germline V gene, CDR1 is SGHTA and CDR2 is FQGNSA. The CDR3 consists of 16 residues. V dropped 5 bases and J dropped 0; count of bases not matched to a gene: 3. CDR3: CASSPGTSGGSYEQYF. CDR3 bases: TGTGCCAGCAGCCCAGGGACTAGCGGGGGCTCCTACGAGCAGTACTTC.

The gene calls are TRBV11-3 and TRBJ2-7, with D possibly TRBD1 on 6 matching bases. CDR3 length equals 15 residues. Trimming removed 3 bases from V and 1 base from J, with 13 bases in between. Per the germline V gene, CDR1 is SGHNT and CDR2 is YENEEA. DNA of the CDR3: TGTGCCAGCAGCTTGGGGTTTGGACAGTCCTACGAGCAGTACTTC. This translates into CASSLGFGQSYEQYF.

J is TRBJ1-6 and V is TRBV11-3; TRBD1 matches 8 bases. The CDR3 length is 15 residues. The germline V gene encodes CDR1 SGHNT and CDR2 YENEEA. Losses at the gene ends were 5 bases for V and 10 bases for J; bases not matched to a gene: 10. The DNA for the CDR3 is TGTGCCAGCAGCCTCACTGGACAGGGAAGGTCACCCCTCCACTTT. It encodes CASSLTGQGRSPLHF.

The chain carries TRBV25-1 and TRBJ2-5; TRBD1 aligns across 8 bases. This CDR3 contains 12 residues. The V segment lost 6 bases and the J segment 9 bases; nucleotides outside the gene matches: 6. Per germline, CDR1 MGHDK and CDR2 SYGVNS. The CDR3 sequence: CASSGEDRAQYF. The DNA of the CDR3 is TGTGCCAGCAGCGGGGAGGACAGGGCCCAGTACTTC.

A note on this clone: The junction shows a germline mismatch at one end, possibly a read error. This chain connects TRBV2 to TRBJ1-5; perhaps TRBD1 as D (6 bases). In germline, CDR1 is SNHLY, CDR2 FYNNEI. This CDR3 is 14 amino acids long. The CDR3 DNA is TGTGCCAGCAGGGAAGGGACACTTGGGCAGCCCCAGCATTTT. This translates into CASREGTLGQPQHF.

V usage is TRBV3-1 (or the pseudogene TRBV3-2) and J usage is TRBJ2-3; TRBD2 matches at 10 bases. The V and J ends lost 5 bases and 2 bases, in that order; junction bases with no gene match: 7. This CDR3 has 16 amino acids. Germline V lookup: CDR1 LGHDT, CDR2 YNNKEL (reference sequence). CDR3 bases: TGTGCCAGCAGCTCATGGACTAGCGGAGACACAGATACGCAGTATTTT. Its translation: CASSSWTSGDTDTQYF.

The chain combines TRBV18 with TRBJ2-1; D is perhaps TRBD1 (5 bases). With 3 bases removed from V and 8 bases from J, the gap between germline ends came to 11 bases. The CDR3 contains 13 residues. CDR1 is KGHSH, CDR2 LQKENI, per germline. The CDR3, as DNA: TGTGCCAGCTCACCTCCAGGGTTGGATGAGCAGTTCTTC. As protein: CASSPPGLDEQFF.

The chain links TRBV11-2 to TRBJ2-1; TRBD2 aligns across 8 bases. The length of the CDR3 is 16 residues. CDR1 is SGHAT and CDR2 is FQNNGV in the germline V gene. J lost 5 bases, V lost 5 bases, and 11 bases had no gene match. The CDR3 loop reads CASSINTGTRNNEQFF. In DNA, the CDR3 is TGTGCCAGCAGCATAAATACCGGGACTAGAAACAATGAGCAGTTCTTC.

This chain uses TRBV11-3 with TRBJ2-1, with a tentative D call TRBD1 (5 bases). CDR1 is SGHNT and CDR2 is YENEEA in the germline V gene. The germline V and J ends were trimmed by 5 bases and 2 bases, with 25 bases remaining between them. This CDR3 comprises 19 residues. The CDR3 loop reads CASSATLWGRINPYNEQFF. Here the CDR3 DNA reads TGTGCCAGCAGCGCTACTCTTTGGGGCAGGATCAACCCCTACAATGAGCAGTTCTTC. The whole variable domain, remainder taken from reference TRBV11-3 and TRBJ2-1, is EAGVVQSPRYKIIEKKQPVAFWCNPISGHNTLYWYLQNLGQGPELLIRYENEEAVDDSQLPKDRFSAERLKGVDSTLKIQPAELGDSAVYLCASSATLWGRINPYNEQFFGPGTRLTVL.